A selection of T cell receptor beta chains follows, all from one sample in a study of HIV-infected children after antiretroviral therapy interruption. MiXCR, applied by TCRdb to the 3' RACE reads, yields one record per CDR3 protein. The sample shows approximately 96,000 distinct CDR3 sequences, 6% to 8.5% of them seen only once. The starting material was CD45RA+ CD4+ T cells from PBMCs, pooled from several time points, obtained from a donor given antiretroviral therapy, either interrupted or continuous. These receptors all come from a pool of human donors with HIV. CDR3s include the opening cysteine and the closing phenylalanine or tryptophan.

v_call cdr3_aa
TRBV10-2 CASSTGGLSSYNEQFF
TRBV19 CASKVRAGYNEQFF
TRBV23-1 CASSPTFLRTGVGYEQYF
TRBV10-2 CASSEGGPIGPGELFF
TRBV28 CASRPTSYEQYF
TRBV15 CATSRDLGTNTEAFF
TRBV11-2 CASSQHREAFF
TRBV19 CASKSGGSYEQYF
TRBV11-2 CASSLTAGGTETQYF
TRBV5-1 CASSSGQAYGYTF